A single sample gave rise to the 5 T cell receptor beta chains below, sequenced in a study of T cell responses to AZD1222 COVID-19 vaccine. Generated by immunoSEQ multiplex PCR, the TCRdb table keeps only in-frame clones and is missing some. The sample has 160,000 or so clones, approximately 90% seen once. Specimen: peripheral blood, collected on day 0 of AZD1222 vaccination. These receptors all come from an adult in good health.

The chain links TRBV18 to TRBJ1-5; no definite D call. The CDR3 covers 14 residues. Germline V gives CDR1 KGHSH, CDR2 LQKENI. Trimming removed 4 bases from V and 0 bases from J, with 7 bases in between. The CDR3 protein is CASSRENSNQPQHF. CDR3 coding DNA: TGTGCCAGCTCACGGGAGAATAGCAATCAGCCCCAGCATTTT.

The CDR3 protein is CASSGPFYEQYF. CDR3 sequence (DNA): TGTGCCAGCAGTGGGCCTTTCTACGAGCAGTACTTC. The chain carries TRBV6-4 and TRBJ2-7; D is uncertain. V was pared by 4 bases and J by 3 bases, with 7 bases between. The CDR3 extends over 12 amino acids. The germline V gene encodes CDR1 MRHNA and CDR2 SNTAGT.

The V call is TRBV5-1, the J call TRBJ2-1; TRBD2 matches at 8 bases. The CDR3 runs to 16 residues. With V trimmed by 0 bases and J by 3 bases, 5 bases remained unmatched. Germline V CDR1 and CDR2: SGHRS, YFSETQ. The CDR3 nucleotides read TGCGCCAGCAGCTTGGTCGCGGGAGGCGGCTACAATGAGCAGTTCTTC. Its protein product is CASSLVAGGGYNEQFF.

V and J are TRBV30 and TRBJ2-1; tentative D call: TRBD2 (5 bases). The CDR3 is 13 amino acids. CDR1 is GTSNPN, CDR2 SVGIG, per germline (reference sequence). V lost 2 bases and J lost 4, with 9 bases in between. The CDR3 nucleotides read TGTGCCTGGAGTATGGACTTTTACAATGAGCAGTTCTTC. Translated: CAWSMDFYNEQFF.

The genes are TRBV12-3 or TRBV12-4 and TRBJ1-6; D is unclear. This CDR3 comprises 12 residues. V lost 6 bases and J lost 11, with 11 bases in between. The CDR3 sequence: CASRPTRTPLHF. The CDR3 nucleotides read TGTGCCAGCAGACCCACAAGGACACCCCTCCACTTT.